What follows are 32 T cell receptor beta chains derived from one specimen sequenced in a study of blood T cells in healthy people across ages. A sample-barcoded 5' primer and a J-beta primer mix were used in a second PCR of roughly 7 to 11 cycles. TCRdb passed the 5' RACE reads through MiXCR, listing each CDR3 protein once. The sample has roughly 790,000 distinct CDR3 sequences, around 46% seen once. Source material: blood. Receptor source: a woman aged 60 to 75 in good health.

J is TRBJ2-3 and V is TRBV20-1, with a possible D match to TRBD2 (6 bases). V gave up 6 bases and J gave up 2 bases, with 15 bases separating them. This CDR3 spans 14 amino acids. Germline loops: CDR1 DFQATT, CDR2 SNEGSKA (reference sequence). The CDR3 bases are TGCAGTGCCGTCCTCGGGAGTCTCACAGATACGCAGTATTTT. This gives the protein CSAVLGSLTDTQYF.

This sequence joins TRBV6-1 and TRBJ2-7; 12 bases align to TRBD2. V gave up 4 bases and J gave up 10 bases; unmatched junction bases: 5. Germline lookup yields CDR1 MNHNS and CDR2 SASEGT. There are 13 residues in the CDR3. In DNA form, the CDR3 reads TGTGCCAGCAGTGTCGGACTAGCGGGATCACAGTACTTC. Translation: CASSVGLAGSQYF.

This sequence joins TRBV5-1 and TRBJ2-7; maybe TRBD2 (5 bases). The germline V gene encodes CDR1 SGHRS and CDR2 YFSETQ. The CDR3 is 12 amino acids. With 7 bases removed from V and 4 bases from J, the gap between germline ends came to 12 bases. The CDR3 sequence: CASAKSGYEQYF. For the CDR3, the DNA is TGCGCCAGCGCCAAATCGGGATACGAGCAGTACTTC.

The rearrangement uses TRBV12-3 or TRBV12-4 and TRBJ2-1; TRBD1 might be the D (6 bases). V was cut by 7 bases and J by 13 bases, with 23 bases left in between. The CDR3 consists of 14 residues. The CDR3 loop reads CASTLWGRGETQFF. The CDR3 nucleotides read TGTGCCAGCACCTTGTGGGGGCGCGGAGAGACCCAGTTCTTC.

The chain recombines TRBV6-2 or TRBV6-3 with TRBJ2-2; D ambiguous. Germline values: CDR1 MNHEY, CDR2 SVGEGT. CDR3 size: 12 residues. V was trimmed by 3 bases and J by 4 bases, leaving 3 bases between them. The CDR3 DNA is TGTGCCAGCAGTTATTCCACCGGGGAGCTGTTTTTT. Its protein product is CASSYSTGELFF.

This clonotype is a singleton in its sample. The J gene is TRBJ1-2, the V gene TRBV2; no firm D call. V dropped 4 bases and J dropped 6 bases, with 12 bases sitting between them. This CDR3 comprises 13 residues. Germline V lookup: CDR1 SNHLY, CDR2 FYNNEI. In DNA, the CDR3 is TGTGCCAGCAGTGTAGGCCAGACGAATGGCTACACCTTC. This gives the protein CASSVGQTNGYTF.

The rearrangement uses TRBV9 and TRBJ2-1; 7 bases match TRBD1. This CDR3 spans 13 amino acids. V gave up 4 bases and J gave up 6 bases; unmatched junction bases: 4. Germline V gives CDR1 SGDLS, CDR2 YYNGEE. CDR3 coding DNA: TGTGCCAGCAGCCCTAGGGGGCCCAATGAGCAGTTCTTC. Amino acids: CASSPRGPNEQFF.

V and J are TRBV5-1 and TRBJ2-2, with 12 bases aligning to TRBD1. Germline V gene sequence: CDR1 SGHRS, CDR2 YFSETQ. This CDR3 has 16 residues. V shed 4 bases and J 4 bases; nucleotides not matched to a gene: 5. The CDR3 spells CASSNPGQGATGELFF. CDR3 nucleotides: TGCGCCAGCAGCAATCCGGGACAGGGGGCCACCGGGGAGCTGTTTTTT.

This chain uses TRBV11-2 with TRBJ2-5, with 7 positions matching TRBD1. The DNA end lines up better with TRBJ2-7; the J call may be wrong. This CDR3 spans 14 amino acids. CDR1 is SGHAT, CDR2 FQNNGV, per germline. CDR3 region: CASSIDRESYEQYF. CDR3 coding DNA: TGTGCCAGCAGTATCGACAGGGAATCCTACGAGCAGTACTTC.

This clonotype was seen more than once but under ten times. This sequence joins TRBV10-3 and TRBJ1-5; 7 nucleotides line up with TRBD1. This CDR3 region has 12 residues. J lost 4 bases, V lost 10 bases, and 4 bases had no gene match. The germline gives CDR1 ENHRY, CDR2 SYGVKD. The CDR3 DNA reads as TGTGCCACCCAACAGGGGAATCAGCCCCAGCATTTT. This encodes CATQQGNQPQHF.

CDR3 bases: TGCGCCAGCAGCTTGAACTACAGATTAACTGGGTATTCACCCCTCCACTTT. Residues: CASSLNYRLTGYSPLHF. V and J are TRBV5-1 and TRBJ1-6, with no clear D. V shed 1 base and J shed 8 bases, with 19 bases lying between them. The CDR3 extends over 17 amino acids. CDR1 and CDR2 (germline): SGHRS, YFSETQ.

This clonotype has just a few counts. The chain couples TRBV28 to TRBJ1-5, with 7 bases that match TRBD1. Germline-derived CDR1 and CDR2 are MDHEN and SYDVKM. The CDR3 covers 15 residues. V was pared by 8 bases and J by 0 bases, with 7 bases of the junction left unmatched. The CDR3 coding sequence is TGTGCCAGCCGACAGGGAATCTATAGCAATCAGCCCCAGCATTTT. Encoded protein: CASRQGIYSNQPQHF.

This clonotype has a handful of counts. The gene calls are TRBV6-2 or TRBV6-3 and TRBJ1-5; D is uncertain. Trimming shortened V by 4 bases and J by 4 bases, and 20 bases separated the two germline ends. CDR3 length: 17 residues. Germline V lookup: CDR1 MNHEY, CDR2 SVGEGT. The CDR3 DNA reads as TGTGCCAGCAGTTCGGACGTCACTTTACTTGGGAATCAGCCCCAGCATTTT. Amino acids: CASSSDVTLLGNQPQHF.

V usage is TRBV6-2 or TRBV6-3 and J usage is TRBJ2-6; a possible D gene is TRBD2 (6 bases). From germline, CDR1 is MNHEY and CDR2 SVGEGT. CDR3 length: 16 amino acids. Trimming removed 6 bases at V and 0 bases at J, with 12 bases between. The DNA of the CDR3 is TGTGCCAGCAGGCCAGCGGGCCGCTCTGGGGCCAACGTCCTGACTTTC. Encoded protein: CASRPAGRSGANVLTF.

CDR3 coding DNA: TGTGCCAGCACGGACAGGGACACCGGGGAGCTGTTTTTT. Protein sequence: CASTDRDTGELFF. The genes are TRBV27 and TRBJ2-2, with TRBD1 matching over 8 bases. This CDR3 region has 13 residues. CDR1 and CDR2 (germline): MNHEY, SMNVEV (reference sequence). J was trimmed by 3 bases and V by 7 bases; bases with no gene match: 1.

The J gene is TRBJ2-7, the V gene TRBV27, with D perhaps given as TRBD1 or TRBD2 (5 bases each). From germline, CDR1 is MNHEY and CDR2 SMNVEV (reference sequence). V was trimmed by 1 base and J by 4 bases, leaving 17 bases between them. CDR3 size: 16 residues. In DNA, the CDR3 is TGTGCCAGCAGTTTATTTCGCCGGGGCCTCAAATACGAGCAGTACTTC. Its protein is CASSLFRRGLKYEQYF.

The chain uses TRBV7-3 and TRBJ2-1, with TRBD2 matching over 8 bases. The CDR3 has 14 amino acids. Unmatched junction bases numbered 8, after V lost 5 bases and J lost 8 bases. Per germline, CDR1 SGHTA and CDR2 FQGTGA. This CDR3 reads CASSQLAGNHEQFF. CDR3 sequence (DNA): TGTGCCAGCAGCCAGTTAGCGGGAAACCATGAGCAGTTCTTC.

J is TRBJ2-5 and V is TRBV20-1, with D perhaps TRBD2 (5 bases). Between the trimmed V and J ends, which lost 3 bases and 11 bases, there was a span of 16 bases. The germline gives CDR1 DFQATT, CDR2 SNEGSKA (reference sequence). The CDR3 is 12 residues long. The CDR3 loop is CSARDREHEQYF. The CDR3 DNA follows: TGCAGTGCTAGGGATAGGGAGCATGAGCAGTACTTC.

The chain has TRBV7-2 and TRBJ2-2; weak D call: TRBD2 (6 bases). The CDR3 is made up of 17 amino acids. Trimming stripped 1 base from V and 6 bases from J, with 18 bases between. Germline CDR1 is SGHTA and CDR2 is FQGNSA. CDR3 sequence: CASSLGGGRGAPGELFF. The CDR3 region has the DNA TGTGCCAGCAGCTTAGGTGGAGGGCGCGGAGCTCCCGGGGAGCTGTTTTTT.

As regards this clonotype: A much bigger clone sits one base away, suggesting this may be a read error. The J gene is TRBJ2-7, the V gene TRBV15, with D unclear. Germline V lookup: CDR1 LNHNV, CDR2 YYDKDF (reference sequence). V lost 3 bases, J lost 7 bases, and 16 bases lay in between. The length of the CDR3 is 14 residues. The CDR3 sequence is CATSRQRGYNEQYF. Written as DNA, the CDR3 is TGTGCCACCAGCAGGCAGCGTGGGTACAATGAGCAGTACTTC. Looking up the rest from reference TRBV15 and TRBJ2-7 gives the full variable domain: DAMVIQNPRYQVTQFGKPVTLSCSQTLNHNVMYWYQQKSSQAPKLLFHYYDKDFNNEADTPDNFQSRRPNTSFCFLDIRSPGLGDTAMYLCATSRQRGYNEQYFGPGTRLTVT.

This clonotype was counted ten times or more. The genes are TRBV6-2 or TRBV6-3 and TRBJ2-1; D is unresolved. V dropped 0 bases and J dropped 9 bases, with 3 bases sitting between them. CDR3 size: 11 residues. The germline V gene has CDR1 MNHEY and CDR2 SVGEGT. CDR3 sequence (DNA): TGTGCCAGCAGTTACTCTCTTGAGCAGTTCTTC. This codes for CASSYSLEQFF.

This clonotype was counted many times. The V call is TRBV6-2 or TRBV6-3, the J call TRBJ2-3; 7 nucleotides match TRBD2. Germline CDR1 and CDR2: MNHEY and SVGEGT. The CDR3 sequence is 15 residues long. V gave up 4 bases and J gave up 5 bases; unmatched junction bases: 9. Here the CDR3 reads CASSFGGSWGDTQYF. DNA for the CDR3: TGTGCCAGCAGTTTCGGCGGGAGTTGGGGAGATACGCAGTATTTT.

The chain links TRBV20-1 to TRBJ2-1, with D possibly being TRBD1 or TRBD2 (5 bases each). Germline V lookup: CDR1 DFQATT, CDR2 SNEGSKA (reference sequence). The CDR3 extends over 15 amino acids. Trimming shortened V by 4 bases and J by 5 bases, and 18 bases separated the two germline ends. Here the CDR3 DNA reads TGCAGTGCTAACAACGTAGCCCCGGGACACAATGAGCAGTTCTTC. Translated, it gives CSANNVAPGHNEQFF.

This clonotype was seen only a few times. The chain carries TRBV6-5 and TRBJ2-7, with TRBD2 as a possible D gene (6 bases). Germline CDR1 reads MNHEY; CDR2 reads SVGAGI. The CDR3 runs to 14 residues. V was clipped by 6 bases and J by 2 bases, with 14 bases between them. The CDR3 DNA is TGTGCCAGCAGATCTACTAGCCGAACCTACGAGCAGTACTTC. It codes for CASRSTSRTYEQYF.

The chain joins TRBV20-1 to TRBJ2-5, with a weak D call TRBD2 (6 bases). The end of the DNA fits TRBJ2-7 better, so the J call may be wrong. Germline values: CDR1 DFQATT, CDR2 SNEGSKA (reference sequence). CDR3 length: 14 amino acids. The DNA of the CDR3 is TGCAGTGCTAGAGGACTAGGCCGTGGGAGCGAGCAGTACTTC. It is translated as CSARGLGRGSEQYF.

The rearrangement uses TRBV7-2 and TRBJ2-4; 12 nucleotides agree with TRBD2. The CDR3 has 16 residues. The germline V gene encodes CDR1 SGHTA and CDR2 FQGNSA. V was clipped by 4 bases and J by 4 bases; unmatched bases: 5. The CDR3 DNA reads TGTGCCAGCAGCTCGCGGACTAGCGGGGTAAAAAACATTCAGTACTTC. It is translated as CASSSRTSGVKNIQYF.

This clonotype was found many times. This rearrangement joins TRBV28 to TRBJ2-3; 10 positions agree with TRBD2. Trimming at V came to 8 bases and at J to 4 bases, leaving 9 bases not matched to a gene. Germline CDR1 and CDR2: MDHEN and SYDVKM. The CDR3 length is 15 residues. This CDR3 reads CASPPGLAVSDTQYF. CDR3 bases: TGTGCCAGCCCTCCCGGACTAGCGGTATCAGATACGCAGTATTTT.

The chain uses TRBV20-1 and TRBJ2-1, with 15 bases lining up with TRBD2. Germline CDR1 and CDR2: DFQATT and SNEGSKA (reference sequence). With 0 bases clipped from V and 7 bases from J, the junction kept 7 bases outside the gene matches. CDR3 length equals 17 residues. The DNA for the CDR3 is TGCAGTGCTAGAGATCGGACTAGCGGGGGGGCGGGGAATGAGCAGTTCTTC. This translates into CSARDRTSGGAGNEQFF.

This clonotype was observed a few times. The chain is built from TRBV12-3 or TRBV12-4 and TRBJ2-1, with TRBD2 matching 15 bases. Germline trimming cut 6 bases from V and 0 bases from J; bases unmatched to any gene: 9. This CDR3 is built from 19 residues. This CDR3 reads CASRGLAGGESSSYNEQFF. CDR3 DNA sequence: TGTGCCAGCAGAGGACTAGCGGGGGGGGAGTCAAGCTCCTACAATGAGCAGTTCTTC.

The rearrangement uses TRBV18 and TRBJ1-2, with D possibly matching TRBD1 (5 bases). The V and J ends lost 3 bases and 7 bases respectively, with 15 bases between them. Germline lookup yields CDR1 KGHSH and CDR2 LQKENI. There are 14 residues in the CDR3. CDR3 DNA: TGTGCCAGCTCACCCGGGACCTCGGGCGGTGGCTACACCTTC. Translation: CASSPGTSGGGYTF. The full variable domain, in which reference TRBV18 and TRBJ1-2 provide the parts outside the CDR3, is NAGVMQNPRHLVRRRGQEARLRCSPMKGHSHVYWYRQLPEEGLKFMVYLQKENIIDESGMPKERFSAEFPKEGPSILRIQQVVRGDSAAYFCASSPGTSGGGYTFGSGTRLTVV.

The table lists this clonotype with a few counts. The chain uses TRBV6-2 or TRBV6-3 and TRBJ2-5; D may be TRBD1 or TRBD2 (5 bases each). With 10 bases removed from V and 11 bases from J, the gap between germline ends came to 20 bases. The CDR3 has 12 amino acids. The germline gives CDR1 MNHEY, CDR2 SVGEGT. CDR3 coding DNA: TGTGCCATCGTGGGGGTGTTCAATGAGCAGTACTTC. Amino acids: CAIVGVFNEQYF.

This chain links TRBV30 with TRBJ1-2, with TRBD1 identical over 9 bases. With V trimmed by 0 bases and J by 2 bases, 4 bases remained unmatched. CDR1 is GTSNPN, CDR2 SVGIG, per germline (reference sequence). The CDR3 spans 15 residues. CDR3 sequence reads: CAWSVPDRGNYGYTF. The CDR3 region has the DNA TGTGCCTGGAGTGTACCCGACAGGGGGAACTATGGCTACACCTTC.